The present T cell receptor beta chain was sequenced within a study of tumor and adjacent non-tumor tissue in lung cancer listed by TCRdb under 2018. In terms of the full investigation: Patients with adenocarcinoma (12), squamous cell carcinoma (2) and small cell lung cancer (1) were included in the cohort. Among the approximately 15 patients, ages ranged from about 30 to 80 years, around 10 were men and 5 were women, and disease was TNM stage I to III. Sequencing generated a total of some 130 million productive TCRbeta reads, averaging roughly 4.2 million reads per sample. Bulk TCRbeta repertoires were compared between lung tumor tissue and matched distant non-tumor lung tissue obtained from approximately 16 lung cancer patients. For each patient, one tumor sample and one normal lung sample were taken, giving thirty paired specimens that underwent TCRbeta CDR3 sequencing.

The library was obtained by multiplex PCR. Sequenced using an Illumina HiSeq 2500. TCRbeta libraries were constructed through three rounds of nested PCR with primers (Table S4) according to protocols adapted from ARM-PCR. Before sequencing, PCR products of 200-500 bp were cut from the gel and purified using the QIAquick gel extraction kit. The paper's data handling went like this. Reads were cleaned using Trimmomatic, were merged into complete CDR3 sequences using FLASH, and were assigned to V(D)J germline segments using MiTCR. Clonal diversity was calculated as the inverse Simpson's index using VDJtools. In-frame sequences lacking a premature stop codon were counted as productive reads. TCRdb itself trimmed the public reads at Q25 with fastp, ran MiXCR and retained productive beta chains. Rows with a matching CDR3 protein are joined into one entry that keeps the most common DNA and genes. These V and J calls rely on TCRdb rather than the paper's analysis. The sample profile shows about 80,000 distinct CDR3 sequences; around 70% of them were found once. Roughly 12% of the sample is held by the ten biggest clonotypes.

Bulk unsorted tissue served as the source for RNA extraction, and RNA quality was assessed using a NanoDrop ND-1000 and an Agilent 2100. Newly diagnosed lung cancer patients without prior chemotherapy who had been admitted for thoracic surgery in China between August and November 2014 were enrolled as donors. Anyone who had undergone radiotherapy or chemotherapy before, or who had another cancer at the same time, was left out of the study. Surgical tissue pieces of about 1-2 cm3 were preserved in RNAlater solution and stored at -80 °C until use. This clonotype was counted ten times or more. Its cognate antigen has yet to be identified. Base qualities were left out, and no much larger clone turns up one base away. Deletion took 0 bases off V and 0 bases off J, with a span of 14 bases between the germline ends. Reading the germline V gene (reference sequence) gives CDR1 DFQATT and CDR2 SNEGSKA. The CDR3 spans 16 residues, from the cysteine through the phenylalanine. The CDR3 DNA has 48 bases and is translated from base 1.

Results and caveats for the whole study, not just this receptor: Neither the sequencing platform nor unique molecular identifiers are mentioned in the methods. TCR diversity (inverse Simpson) was significantly higher in tumor than in normal lung tissue (around 450 vs 150, P = 0.0075, Mann-Whitney U test). TCR diversity was significantly higher in younger patients, and greater tumor TCR diversity was associated with shorter overall survival and shorter disease-free survival. Peripheral blood was not sequenced, so blood TCRbeta repertoires were not examined in the lung cancer patients of the study. With only roughly 15 patients in the cohort, the authors noted that larger samples and more detailed clinical data are needed. In normal lung, the top 100 clones accounted for a significantly larger cumulative share of the repertoire than in tumor tissue.

The TCR was taken from a woman in her 70s with non-small cell lung cancer. The rearranged chain carries TRBV20-1 and TRBJ1-1; TRBD1 might be the D gene, on 6 matching bases. Sequencing was done on a sample of lung tumor tissue. The CDR3 reads CSARDPKTGMNTEAFF. The nucleotide sequence is TGCAGTGCTAGAGATCCTAAGACAGGAATGAACACTGAAGCTTTCTTT.